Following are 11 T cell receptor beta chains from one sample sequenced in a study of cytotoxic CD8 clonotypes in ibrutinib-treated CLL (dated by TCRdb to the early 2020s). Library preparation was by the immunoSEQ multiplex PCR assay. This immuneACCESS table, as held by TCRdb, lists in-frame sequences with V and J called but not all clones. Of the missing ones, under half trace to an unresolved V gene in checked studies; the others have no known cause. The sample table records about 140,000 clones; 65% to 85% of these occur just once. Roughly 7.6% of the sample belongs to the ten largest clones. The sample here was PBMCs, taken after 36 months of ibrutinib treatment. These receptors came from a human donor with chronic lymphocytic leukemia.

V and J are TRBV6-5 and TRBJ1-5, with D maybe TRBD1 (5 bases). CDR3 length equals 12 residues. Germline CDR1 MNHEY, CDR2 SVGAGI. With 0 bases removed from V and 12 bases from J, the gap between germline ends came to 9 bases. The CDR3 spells CASSYSGDLQHF. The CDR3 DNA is TGTGCCAGCAGTTACTCCGGGGACCTCCAGCATTTT.

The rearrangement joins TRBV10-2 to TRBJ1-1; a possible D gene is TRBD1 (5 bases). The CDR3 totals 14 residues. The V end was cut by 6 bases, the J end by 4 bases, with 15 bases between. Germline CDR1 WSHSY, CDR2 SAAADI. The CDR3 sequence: CASSGAWGVTEAFF. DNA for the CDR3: TGCGCCAGCAGCGGGGCTTGGGGAGTCACTGAAGCTTTCTTT.

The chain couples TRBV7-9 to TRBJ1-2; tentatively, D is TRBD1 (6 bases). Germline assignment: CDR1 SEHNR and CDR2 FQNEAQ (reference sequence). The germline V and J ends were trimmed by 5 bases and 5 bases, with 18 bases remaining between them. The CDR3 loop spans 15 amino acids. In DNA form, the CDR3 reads TGTGCCAGCAGCCCAAGGTTGGCAGGGGTTTATGGCTACACCTTC. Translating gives CASSPRLAGVYGYTF.

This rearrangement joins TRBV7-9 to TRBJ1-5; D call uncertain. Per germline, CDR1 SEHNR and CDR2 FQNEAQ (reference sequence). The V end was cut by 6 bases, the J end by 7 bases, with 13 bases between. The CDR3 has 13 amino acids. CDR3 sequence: CASSLGRVQPQHF. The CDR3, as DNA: TGTGCCAGCAGTCTAGGGCGGGTCCAGCCCCAGCATTTT. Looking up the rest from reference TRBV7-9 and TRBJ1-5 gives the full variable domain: DTGVSQNPRHKITKRGQNVTFRCDPISEHNRLYWYRQTLGQGPEFLTYFQNEAQLEKSRLLSDRFSAERPKGSFSTLEIQRTEQGDSAMYLCASSLGRVQPQHFGDGTRLSIL.

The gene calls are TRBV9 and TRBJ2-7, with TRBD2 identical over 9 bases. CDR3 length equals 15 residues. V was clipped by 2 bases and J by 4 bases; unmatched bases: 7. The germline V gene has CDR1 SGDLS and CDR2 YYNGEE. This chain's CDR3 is CASSVRPGLAYEQYF. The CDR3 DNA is TGTGCCAGCAGCGTTCGACCGGGACTAGCTTACGAGCAGTACTTC.

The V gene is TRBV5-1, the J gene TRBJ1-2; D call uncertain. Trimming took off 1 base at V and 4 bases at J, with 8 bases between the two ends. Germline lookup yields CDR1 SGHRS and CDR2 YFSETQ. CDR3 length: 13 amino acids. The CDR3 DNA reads TGCGCCAGCAGCTTGTCCAGATCCTATGGCTACACCTTC. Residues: CASSLSRSYGYTF.

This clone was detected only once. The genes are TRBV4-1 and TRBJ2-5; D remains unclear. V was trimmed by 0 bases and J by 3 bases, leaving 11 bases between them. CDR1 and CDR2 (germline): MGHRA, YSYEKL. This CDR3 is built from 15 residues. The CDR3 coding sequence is TGCGCCAGCAGCCAAGATCGTATTGGGAAAGAGACCCAGTACTTC. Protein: CASSQDRIGKETQYF.

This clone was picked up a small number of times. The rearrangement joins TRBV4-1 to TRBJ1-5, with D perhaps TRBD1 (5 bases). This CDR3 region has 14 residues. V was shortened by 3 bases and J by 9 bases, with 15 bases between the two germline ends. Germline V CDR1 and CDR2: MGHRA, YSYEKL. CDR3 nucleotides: TGCGCCAGCAGCCAGCCATCGGAAGGGACGCCCCAGCATTTT. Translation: CASSQPSEGTPQHF.

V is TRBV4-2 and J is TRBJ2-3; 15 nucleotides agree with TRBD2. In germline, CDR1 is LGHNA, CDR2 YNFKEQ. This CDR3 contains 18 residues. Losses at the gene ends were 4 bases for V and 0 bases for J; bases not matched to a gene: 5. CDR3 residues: CASSLGLAGGRSTDTQYF. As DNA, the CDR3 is TGTGCCAGCAGCCTTGGACTAGCGGGGGGGCGGAGCACAGATACGCAGTATTTT.

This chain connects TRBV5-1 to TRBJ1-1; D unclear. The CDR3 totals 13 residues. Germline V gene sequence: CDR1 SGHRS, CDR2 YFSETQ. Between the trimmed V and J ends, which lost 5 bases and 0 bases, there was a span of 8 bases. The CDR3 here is CASSTDLNTEAFF. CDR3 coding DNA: TGCGCCAGCAGTACGGACCTGAACACTGAAGCTTTCTTT.

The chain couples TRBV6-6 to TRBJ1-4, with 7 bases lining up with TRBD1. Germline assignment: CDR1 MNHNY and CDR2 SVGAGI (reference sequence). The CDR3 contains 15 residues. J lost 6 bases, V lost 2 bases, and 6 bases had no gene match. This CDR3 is CASSYVATGYEKLFF. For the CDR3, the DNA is TGTGCCAGCAGTTACGTCGCGACAGGGTATGAAAAACTGTTTTTT.